What follows are 24 T cell receptor beta chains derived from one specimen sequenced in a study of tumor T cells in aggressive B-cell lymphoma. The table came from immunoSEQ multiplex PCR; TCRdb's copy has only in-frame clones and leaves some out. The data hold 150 to 200 clones, with about three quarters observed a single time. Sequenced input: tumor tissue. These receptors all stem from an adult with diffuse large B cell lymphoma.

The chain links TRBV13 to TRBJ1-6; tentatively, D is TRBD1 (6 bases). Germline CDR1 and CDR2: PRHDT and FYEKMQ (reference sequence). The CDR3 extends over 19 amino acids. Trimming left V 5 bases short and J 0 bases short, with 20 bases between. This CDR3 reads CASSLRGGFTGSYNSPLHF. CDR3 bases: TGTGCCAGCAGCCTACGAGGGGGATTTACGGGCTCCTATAATTCACCCCTCCACTTT. The whole variable domain, remainder taken from reference TRBV13 and TRBJ1-6, is AAGVIQSPRHLIKEKRETATLKCYPIPRHDTVYWYQQGPGQDPQFLISFYEKMQSDKGSIPDRFSAQQFSDYHSELNMSSLELGDSALYFCASSLRGGFTGSYNSPLHFGNGTRLTVT.

V is TRBV4-1 and J is TRBJ1-6; 7 bases match TRBD1. The CDR3 loop spans 15 amino acids. Trimming cost V 4 bases and J 8 bases; bases outside gene matches: 8. The V gene's germline CDR1 is MGHRA and CDR2 YSYEKL. As DNA, the CDR3 is TGCGCCAGCAGCCCAACGCAGGGGGAGTATTCACCCCTCCACTTT. It codes for CASSPTQGEYSPLHF.

The chain combines TRBV7-2 with TRBJ2-1, with D hard to call. The CDR3 is made up of 15 amino acids. With 0 bases removed from V and 4 bases from J, the gap between germline ends came to 10 bases. Germline V gene sequence: CDR1 SGHTA, CDR2 FQGNSA. CDR3 nucleotide sequence: TGTGCCAGCAGCTTAGCTTCAACTGGTTACAATGAGCAGTTCTTC. The encoded protein is CASSLASTGYNEQFF.

The CDR3 loop reads CASSSVYQETQYF. The CDR3 nucleotides read TGTGCCAGCAGCTCAGTATACCAAGAGACCCAGTACTTC. The chain carries TRBV28 and TRBJ2-5, with unresolved D. The CDR3 contains 13 residues. Deletions cut 6 bases from V and 0 bases from J, with 8 bases between. Looked up from germline, CDR1 is MDHEN and CDR2 is SYDVKM.

A note on this clone: Other DNA sequences in the sample encode the same CDR3. This chain connects TRBV9 to TRBJ2-5; 7 positions agree with TRBD2. Germline CDR1 is SGDLS and CDR2 is YYNGEE. V shed 0 bases, J shed 3 bases, and the junction held 5 bases outside the gene matches. The CDR3 contains 15 residues. The CDR3 is CASSVGSGGKETQYF. The CDR3 region has the DNA TGTGCCAGCAGCGTAGGTTCGGGGGGAAAAGAGACCCAGTACTTC.

The chain has TRBV12-5 and TRBJ1-1, with 8 positions matching TRBD1. Germline assignment: CDR1 LGHNT and CDR2 FRNRAP. This CDR3 has 16 amino acids. With V trimmed by 5 bases and J by 4 bases, 12 bases remained unmatched. The CDR3 DNA follows: TGTGCTAGTGGTCCTCCGGACAGGGTCGGTGGCACTGAAGCTTTCTTT. Its protein is CASGPPDRVGGTEAFF.

V usage is TRBV27 and J usage is TRBJ2-7, with D possibly matching TRBD2 (6 bases). The CDR3 has 13 residues. Trimming took 7 bases from V and 2 from J, leaving 12 bases between them. CDR1 is MNHEY, CDR2 SMNVEV, per germline (reference sequence). This CDR3 is CASKGLRTYEQYF. The CDR3 DNA reads as TGTGCCAGCAAGGGACTCCGAACCTACGAGCAGTACTTC.

The V call is TRBV27, the J call TRBJ2-5; D perhaps matches TRBD1 (7 bases). CDR1 and CDR2 (germline): MNHEY, SMNVEV (reference sequence). The CDR3 length is 15 residues. Trimming took 7 bases from V and 3 from J, leaving 18 bases between them. The CDR3 region has the DNA TGTGCCAGCATGGTGGCAGGGGGGTTCGAAGAGACCCAGTACTTC. Translating it yields CASMVAGGFEETQYF.

The J gene is TRBJ2-7, the V gene TRBV4-3, with D unclear. The germline gives CDR1 LGHNA, CDR2 YSLEER. With 3 bases removed from V and 6 bases from J, the gap between germline ends came to 12 bases. The CDR3 runs 13 residues. The chain's CDR3 is CASSQTEAVEQYF. CDR3 coding DNA: TGCGCCAGCAGCCAGACCGAGGCTGTCGAGCAGTACTTC.

This clone was seen just once. The chain recombines TRBV6-1 with TRBJ1-1, with D perhaps TRBD1 (6 bases). Germline V gene data show CDR1 as MNHNS and CDR2 as SASEGT. This CDR3 is 14 amino acids long. The V end lost 2 bases, the J end lost 6 bases, and 13 bases lay between the germline ends. The DNA of the CDR3 is TGTGCCAGCAGTGAAACTGCGGGGGCCTCTGAAGCTTTCTTT. Its protein is CASSETAGASEAFF.

On this clone: The same CDR3 arises from other DNA sequences in this sample as well. The rearrangement links TRBV4-3 to TRBJ2-7, with 9 bases that match TRBD2. This CDR3 spans 18 amino acids. After removal of 0 bases from V and 2 bases from J, the junction contained 11 bases not matched to a gene. Germline-derived CDR1 and CDR2 are LGHNA and YSLEER. CDR3 region: CASSQDSTSGGVAYEQYF. The DNA for the CDR3 is TGCGCCAGCAGCCAAGATTCGACTAGCGGAGGGGTGGCCTACGAGCAGTACTTC.

The chain carries TRBV10-2 and TRBJ2-7; TRBD2 matches 8 bases. J gave up 3 bases and V 3 bases, and 10 bases lay outside the gene matches. There are 16 residues in the CDR3. CDR1 WSHSY and CDR2 SAAADI come from the germline V gene. The CDR3 here is CASSDSRGLVVYEQYF. The CDR3, as DNA: TGCGCCAGCAGTGATAGTCGGGGACTAGTCGTCTACGAGCAGTACTTC.

As DNA, the CDR3 is TGTGCCAGCAGCTTCGGACTAGCTTCTGAGCAGTACTTC. Translation: CASSFGLASEQYF. V gene TRBV7-2 combines with J gene TRBJ2-7; 8 bases agree with TRBD2. Germline-derived CDR1 and CDR2 are SGHTA and FQGNSA. The CDR3 has 13 amino acids. Unmatched junction bases numbered 5, after V lost 3 bases and J lost 7 bases.

J is TRBJ2-5 and V is TRBV20-1; unclear D gene. The germline gives CDR1 DFQATT, CDR2 SNEGSKA (reference sequence). V was shortened by 3 bases and J by 5 bases, with 4 bases between the two germline ends. This CDR3 has 10 amino acids. The CDR3 nucleotides are TGCAGTGCTAGCGGGGAGACCCAGTACTTC. This translates into CSASGETQYF.

The genes are TRBV7-8 and TRBJ2-7; D may be TRBD1 (5 bases). The CDR3 sequence is 14 residues long. Germline lookup yields CDR1 SGHVS and CDR2 FQNEAQ. Trimming removed 3 bases at V and 1 base at J, with 10 bases between. The CDR3 DNA reads as TGTGCCAGCAGCTTTACCCAGGGATCCTACGAGCAGTACTTC. Translation gives CASSFTQGSYEQYF.

The rearrangement joins TRBV4-1 to TRBJ1-5; D unresolved. Germline CDR1 is MGHRA and CDR2 is YSYEKL. This CDR3 has 15 residues. With 3 bases removed from V and 9 bases from J, the gap between germline ends came to 18 bases. The CDR3 bases are TGCGCCAGCAGCCACCCTAATAAGCCCGGGTTGCCCCAGCATTTT. Translation: CASSHPNKPGLPQHF.

J is TRBJ1-1 and V is TRBV6-5; no reliable D call. Germline V gene data show CDR1 as MNHEY and CDR2 as SVGAGI. V lost 5 bases and J lost 1, with 8 bases in between. The CDR3 has 13 residues. The CDR3 protein is CASSRWSNTEAFF. DNA of the CDR3: TGTGCCAGCAGTCGGTGGTCGAACACTGAAGCTTTCTTT.

J is TRBJ2-5 and V is TRBV5-4, with a possible D match to TRBD1 (5 bases). The germline V gene encodes CDR1 SGHNT and CDR2 YYREEE (reference sequence). V was trimmed by 4 bases and J by 1 base, leaving 14 bases between them. This CDR3 has 15 residues. The CDR3 nucleotides read TGTGCCAGCAGCCAGAAGACAGATCCCCAAGAGACCCAGTACTTC. Amino acid sequence: CASSQKTDPQETQYF.

CDR3 sequence reads: CASRAGSGSPLHF. DNA for the CDR3: TGCGCCAGCAGAGCCGGGAGTGGTTCACCCCTCCACTTT. V usage is TRBV23-1 and J usage is TRBJ1-6; the D is unclear. TRBV23-1 falls under the ORF class, with uncertain function. Trimming took off 6 bases at V and 9 bases at J, with 12 bases between the two ends. The CDR3 loop spans 13 amino acids.

As concerns this clone: Additional DNA sequences in this sample encode the identical CDR3. This chain links TRBV7-6 with TRBJ2-7; D gene unclear. Trimming cost V 2 bases and J 4 bases, with 9 bases left between them. This CDR3 is built from 13 residues. CDR1 SGHVS and CDR2 FNYEAQ come from the germline V gene. CDR3 region: CASSLNPLYEQYF. CDR3 bases: TGTGCCAGCAGCTTAAATCCCTTATACGAGCAGTACTTC.

The chain joins TRBV4-3 to TRBJ2-2; D uncertain. CDR1 and CDR2 from the germline V gene are LGHNA and YSLEER. The CDR3 has 13 residues. Trimming shortened V by 3 bases and J by 2 bases, and 4 bases separated the two germline ends. Here the CDR3 DNA reads TGCGCCAGCAGCCAGCGAAACACCGGGGAGCTGTTTTTT. The encoded protein is CASSQRNTGELFF.

This clone has more than one count but fewer than ten. This specimen includes other DNA sequences encoding the same CDR3. This chain connects TRBV25-1 to TRBJ2-7; TRBD1 matches at 8 bases. The germline V gene has CDR1 MGHDK and CDR2 SYGVNS. The CDR3 extends over 13 amino acids. V lost 5 bases, J lost 2 bases, and 2 bases stayed unmatched. The CDR3 DNA reads TGTGCCAGCAGTAGGACAGGGACCTACGAGCAGTACTTC. Residues: CASSRTGTYEQYF.

This chain links TRBV27 with TRBJ1-1; D not resolved. V was trimmed by 8 bases and J by 0 bases, leaving 13 bases between them. Germline V gene data show CDR1 as MNHEY and CDR2 as SMNVEV (reference sequence). The CDR3 spans 14 residues. The CDR3 coding sequence is TGTGCCAGCGCCGAGCGTCTGTTGAACACTGAAGCTTTCTTT. This translates into CASAERLLNTEAFF.

The chain recombines TRBV7-3 with TRBJ1-2, with TRBD1 as a possible D gene (6 bases). The CDR3 spans 14 residues. Germline V gene sequence: CDR1 SGHTA, CDR2 FQGTGA. Between the trimmed V and J ends, which lost 0 bases and 3 bases, there was a span of 8 bases. The CDR3 DNA is TGTGCCAGCAGCTTAACGCGACAGGACTATGGCTACACCTTC. This codes for CASSLTRQDYGYTF. The full variable domain, its missing parts supplied by reference TRBV7-3 and TRBJ1-2, is GAGVSQTPSNKVTEKGKYVELRCDPISGHTALYWYRQSLGQGPEFLIYFQGTGAADDSGLPNDRFFAVRPEGSVSTLKIQRTERGDSAVYLCASSLTRQDYGYTFGSGTRLTVV.